Below are 29 T cell receptor beta chains sequenced from a single sample in a study of T-cell memory formation after mild COVID-19. TCRdb fed the 5' RACE reads into MiXCR, producing one record per CDR3 protein. There are 55,000 to 75,000 distinct CDR3 sequences in the sample; about 30% occur only once, and roughly 47% lies in the top ten. The sample taken for sequencing was PBMCs or a T cell subset sorted from them (not recorded which). The receptor set was obtained from a man aged 18 to 29 who had mild COVID-19 (a few samples of this study predate the infection). Cell type and time point are not known.

This clonotype came up a few times. The V call is TRBV7-9, the J call TRBJ2-1; D is unclear. The CDR3 runs 13 residues. Trimming stripped 5 bases from V and 5 bases from J, with 10 bases between. Germline V gene sequence: CDR1 SEHNR, CDR2 FQNEAQ (reference sequence). The CDR3 here is CASSHLYDNEQFF. CDR3 nucleotides: TGTGCCAGCAGCCATTTATATGACAATGAGCAGTTCTTC.

The gene calls are TRBV14 and TRBJ2-7; either TRBD1 or TRBD2 may fit D (5 bases each). This CDR3 contains 13 residues. The germline gives CDR1 SGHDN, CDR2 FVKESK. V lost 4 bases to trimming and J lost 0 bases, with 7 bases between them. The CDR3 sequence is CASSLGASYEQYF. The CDR3 DNA reads TGTGCCAGCAGCCTCGGGGCCTCCTACGAGCAGTACTTC.

The chain employs TRBV18 and TRBJ2-7; possible D gene TRBD1, 5 bases. The V gene's germline CDR1 is KGHSH and CDR2 LQKENI. CDR3 size: 13 residues. The V gene lost 3 bases and the J gene lost 5 bases, with 11 bases spanning the gap. CDR3 region: CASSPSGFDEQYF. The CDR3 region has the DNA TGTGCCAGCTCACCGTCAGGGTTCGACGAGCAGTACTTC.

This clonotype has a handful of counts. V usage is TRBV29-1 and J usage is TRBJ2-1; D is undetermined. From germline, CDR1 is SQVTM and CDR2 ANQGSEA. V was shortened by 4 bases and J by 2 bases, with 12 bases between the two germline ends. This CDR3 is built from 14 residues. CDR3 nucleotide sequence: TGCAGCGTTGTTGACACCTCTGCCTACAATGAGCAGTTCTTC. Translated: CSVVDTSAYNEQFF.

About this clonotype itself: A much larger clone is a single base away; this may be a read error. This chain joins TRBV7-3 and TRBJ2-1, with D perhaps TRBD1 (6 bases). Germline CDR1 is SGHTA and CDR2 is FQGTGA. The CDR3 extends over 15 amino acids. CDR3 sequence reads: CASSLGTGWVNEQLF. CDR3 nucleotide sequence: TGTGCCAGCAGCTTAGGCACAGGGTGGGTCAATGAGCAGTTATTC.

The rearrangement joins TRBV7-8 to TRBJ1-2; D is undetermined. The CDR3 runs 14 residues. V dropped 5 bases and J dropped 2 bases, with 12 bases sitting between them. Germline CDR1 and CDR2: SGHVS and FQNEAQ. CDR3 loop: CASSPGSYNYGYTF. CDR3 coding DNA: TGTGCCAGCAGCCCCGGCAGCTACAACTATGGCTACACCTTC.

The rearrangement uses TRBV20-1 and TRBJ2-3, with 10 bases fitting TRBD2. In germline, CDR1 is DFQATT, CDR2 SNEGSKA (reference sequence). Germline trimming cut 4 bases from V and 3 bases from J; bases unmatched to any gene: 1. The CDR3 loop spans 13 amino acids. CDR3 nucleotide sequence: TGCAGTGCTATAGCGGGGGGAACAGATACGCAGTATTTT. It specifies CSAIAGGTDTQYF.

The chain links TRBV9 to TRBJ1-1; D unresolved. With 4 bases removed from V and 6 bases from J, the gap between germline ends came to 16 bases. Looked up from germline, CDR1 is SGDLS and CDR2 is YYNGEE. The CDR3 spans 14 residues. The CDR3 nucleotides read TGTGCCAGCAGCCCCCAGGAAGGAGGACCTGAAGCTTTCTTT. Translated, it gives CASSPQEGGPEAFF. Using reference TRBV9 and TRBJ1-1 for the parts outside the CDR3, the full variable domain is DSGVTQTPKHLITATGQRVTLRCSPRSGDLSVYWYQQSLDQGLQFLIQYYNGEERAKGNILERFSAQQFPDLHSELNLSSLELGDSALYFCASSPQEGGPEAFFGQGTRLTVV.

The CDR3 spells CASSFRGETQYF. CDR3 coding DNA: TGTGCCAGCAGCTTCAGGGGAGAGACCCAGTACTTC. The chain joins TRBV5-6 to TRBJ2-5, with TRBD1 as a possible D gene (6 bases). Germline loops: CDR1 SGHDT, CDR2 YYEEEE. Trimming pared 2 bases from V and 4 bases from J, leaving 6 bases between. The CDR3 extends over 12 amino acids.

V and J are TRBV5-1 and TRBJ2-1, with 11 positions matching TRBD2. Germline V gene data show CDR1 as SGHRS and CDR2 as YFSETQ. This CDR3 contains 16 residues. J gave up 1 base and V 4 bases, and 4 bases lay outside the gene matches. CDR3 loop: CASSSASGGSYNEQFF. In nucleotides, the CDR3 is TGCGCCAGCAGCAGCGCTAGCGGGGGGTCCTACAATGAGCAGTTCTTC.

This rearrangement joins TRBV9 to TRBJ2-7; 11 bases are a match to TRBD1. This CDR3 region has 15 residues. CDR1 and CDR2 (germline): SGDLS, YYNGEE. The junction had 7 bases not matched to a gene; V was cut back by 0 bases and J by 8 bases. DNA for the CDR3: TGTGCCAGCAGCGTAGCCGGGACAGGGGGATCAAAGCAGTACTTC. This translates into CASSVAGTGGSKQYF.

V gene TRBV7-3 combines with J gene TRBJ2-4, with 7 bases aligning to TRBD1. The germline V gene has CDR1 SGHTA and CDR2 FQGTGA. J lost 7 bases, V lost 4 bases, and 4 bases had no gene match. The CDR3 is 13 amino acids. This CDR3 reads CASSSGQDNIQYF. The CDR3 nucleotides read TGTGCCAGCAGCTCTGGACAGGATAACATTCAGTACTTC.

This clonotype came up a few times. This chain uses TRBV7-2 with TRBJ1-2; D possibly corresponds to TRBD1 (6 bases). The germline CDR1 and CDR2 sequences are SGHTA and FQGNSA. The V and J ends lost 5 bases and 0 bases respectively, with 22 bases between them. This CDR3 spans 18 amino acids. The CDR3 nucleotides read TGTGCCAGCAGCCTAGTGGACAGTTTGGCCCGAGCTAACTATGGCTACACCTTC. Protein: CASSLVDSLARANYGYTF.

The rearrangement uses TRBV12-3 or TRBV12-4 and TRBJ2-1; D gene unclear. CDR3 length: 12 amino acids. Trimming removed 10 bases from V and 2 bases from J, with 9 bases in between. The CDR3 sequence: CATAWAYNEQFF. CDR3 nucleotides: TGTGCCACCGCTTGGGCCTACAATGAGCAGTTCTTC.

V gene TRBV4-2 combines with J gene TRBJ2-7; D is perhaps TRBD1 (5 bases). Trimming pared 0 bases from V and 3 bases from J, leaving 18 bases between. Germline V gene lookup returns CDR1 LGHNA and CDR2 YNFKEQ. This CDR3 has 17 amino acids. The CDR3 coding sequence is TGTGCCAGCAGCCAAGATTATTCCGGACAAAGATTCTACGAGCAGTACTTC. This codes for CASSQDYSGQRFYEQYF.

The genes are TRBV9 and TRBJ2-1, with D perhaps matching TRBD2 (6 bases). Trimming stripped 5 bases from V and 3 bases from J, with 15 bases between. This CDR3 spans 15 amino acids. The germline gives CDR1 SGDLS, CDR2 YYNGEE. The CDR3 loop is CASSGSSGLYNEQFF. In DNA form, the CDR3 reads TGTGCCAGCAGTGGGTCGAGCGGGCTCTACAATGAGCAGTTCTTC. Supplemented by reference TRBV9 and TRBJ2-1, the full variable domain reads DSGVTQTPKHLITATGQRVTLRCSPRSGDLSVYWYQQSLDQGLQFLIQYYNGEERAKGNILERFSAQQFPDLHSELNLSSLELGDSALYFCASSGSSGLYNEQFFGPGTRLTVL.

This clonotype was seen only a few times. The chain uses TRBV20-1 and TRBJ1-1; no clear D. The CDR3 consists of 14 residues. The germline V gene encodes CDR1 DFQATT and CDR2 SNEGSKA (reference sequence). The ends were cut back, 1 base at V and 6 bases at J, with 15 bases in the middle. CDR3 sequence reads: CSARVMADKSEAFF. The CDR3 DNA sequence: TGCAGTGCTAGAGTGATGGCCGATAAGTCTGAAGCTTTCTTT.

In this sample, this clonotype turned up a few times. J is TRBJ2-1 and V is TRBV7-9, with 8 bases lining up with TRBD2. CDR1 is SEHNR, CDR2 FQNEAQ, per germline (reference sequence). The trim removed 5 bases at V and 9 bases at J, leaving 6 bases unmatched. The length of the CDR3 is 13 residues. CDR3 protein: CASSTRLATEQFF. CDR3 coding DNA: TGTGCCAGCAGCACGAGACTAGCGACTGAGCAGTTCTTC.

This clonotype was counted a few times. V gene TRBV5-1 combines with J gene TRBJ1-1; D is uncertain. Germline V gives CDR1 SGHRS, CDR2 YFSETQ. Trimming removed 4 bases at V and 6 bases at J, with 19 bases between. This CDR3 has 15 residues. In DNA, the CDR3 is TGCGCCAGCAGCCTCGGGGAAATTTGGGGAGCTGAAGCTTTCTTT. It translates to CASSLGEIWGAEAFF. Combining the CDR3 with reference TRBV5-1 and TRBJ1-1 gives the whole variable domain KAGVTQTPRYLIKTRGQQVTLSCSPISGHRSVSWYQQTPGQGLQFLFEYFSETQRNKGNFPGRFSGRQFSNSRSEMNVSTLELGDSALYLCASSLGEIWGAEAFFGQGTRLTVV.

This clonotype occurred many times. V gene TRBV6-2 or TRBV6-3 combines with J gene TRBJ2-6; tentatively, D is TRBD1 or TRBD2 (5 bases each). The CDR3 loop spans 14 amino acids. The V gene lost 2 bases and the J gene lost 3 bases, with 5 bases spanning the gap. Germline CDR1 reads MNHEY; CDR2 reads SVGEGT. This CDR3 is CASSYGGGANVLTF. CDR3 in DNA: TGTGCCAGCAGTTACGGGGGTGGGGCCAACGTCCTGACTTTC.

This clonotype was observed a few times. The genes are TRBV20-1 and TRBJ2-7; no firm D call. CDR1 is DFQATT, CDR2 SNEGSKA, per germline (reference sequence). Trimming stripped 0 bases from V and 3 bases from J, with 9 bases between. CDR3 length equals 13 residues. Here the CDR3 reads CSARDETDYEQYF. CDR3 DNA: TGCAGTGCTAGAGATGAAACCGACTACGAGCAGTACTTC.

J is TRBJ2-1 and V is TRBV5-1, with D possibly called TRBD1 or TRBD2 (5 bases each). Germline V gene sequence: CDR1 SGHRS, CDR2 YFSETQ. Trimming pared 6 bases from V and 7 bases from J, leaving 8 bases between. The CDR3 runs to 11 residues. The CDR3 region is CASTWGNEQFF. The CDR3 DNA reads TGCGCCAGCACATGGGGGAATGAGCAGTTCTTC.

This chain joins TRBV29-1 and TRBJ2-2; D call uncertain. From germline, CDR1 is SQVTM and CDR2 ANQGSEA. This CDR3 has 11 residues. Trimming removed 3 bases from V and 4 bases from J, with 3 bases in between. The CDR3 loop is CSVDRTGELFF. The CDR3 nucleotides read TGCAGCGTTGACCGCACCGGGGAGCTGTTTTTT.

The chain links TRBV5-1 to TRBJ2-3; TRBD2 matches 9 bases. The germline V gene encodes CDR1 SGHRS and CDR2 YFSETQ. The CDR3 totals 17 residues. Losses at the gene ends were 0 bases for V and 2 bases for J; bases not matched to a gene: 7. CDR3 residues: CASSLDGSGGATDTQYF. In DNA form, the CDR3 reads TGCGCCAGCAGCTTGGATGGTAGCGGGGGAGCCACAGATACGCAGTATTTT.

The chain combines TRBV19 with TRBJ2-3; 7 positions agree with TRBD1. Germline V gene sequence: CDR1 LNHDA, CDR2 SQIVND (reference sequence). The trim removed 3 bases at V and 14 bases at J, leaving 11 bases unmatched. The CDR3 is 13 residues long. DNA for the CDR3: TGTGCCAGTAGTATGGGGACCGGGACAGAGTCGTATTTT. Translated, it gives CASSMGTGTESYF.

This clonotype was picked up many times. The chain has TRBV6-2 or TRBV6-3 and TRBJ2-1; the D is unclear. The CDR3 loop spans 13 amino acids. Trimming stripped 5 bases from V and 3 bases from J, with 8 bases between. Germline V gene sequence: CDR1 MNHEY, CDR2 SVGEGT. CDR3 protein: CASSPSYYNEQFF. In nucleotides, the CDR3 is TGTGCCAGCAGTCCCAGCTACTACAATGAGCAGTTCTTC.

This rearrangement joins TRBV7-2 to TRBJ2-5; D is tentatively TRBD1 or TRBD2 (6 bases each). This CDR3 spans 13 amino acids. V was pared by 5 bases and J by 10 bases, with 17 bases between. Germline V gives CDR1 SGHTA, CDR2 FQGNSA. This CDR3 is CASSPGLGGDQYF. DNA of the CDR3: TGTGCCAGCAGCCCCGGCCTGGGGGGCGACCAGTACTTC.

This clonotype came up a few times. The genes are TRBV5-1 and TRBJ2-7; tentatively, D is TRBD1 (6 bases). Germline V CDR1 and CDR2: SGHRS, YFSETQ. The ends were cut back, 3 bases at V and 4 bases at J, with 14 bases in the middle. The CDR3 has 14 residues. The CDR3 DNA reads as TGCGCCAGCAGCTCCTATCTCGACAGGTACGAGCAGTACGTC. Translating gives CASSSYLDRYEQYV.

About this clonotype: Sequence at one end of the junction differs from germline and may be a read error. The CDR3 DNA follows: TGTGCCAGCACCTTAGGAGGGACAGGGGCCCTCCGGGGCTATGGCTACACCTTC. Protein sequence: CASTLGGTGALRGYGYTF. This sequence joins TRBV7-9 and TRBJ1-2, with 10 bases matching TRBD1. Germline CDR1 and CDR2: SEHNR and FQNEAQ (reference sequence). The length of the CDR3 is 18 residues.